A single sample is the source of the 4 T cell receptor beta chains below, sequenced in a study of OX40 agonist ivuxolimab in advanced cancers. Data came from immunoSEQ multiplex PCR; TCRdb stores just in-frame clones and leaves some out. The sample has tens of thousands of clones; around 80% are singletons. The material sequenced was CD4+ or CD8+ T cells sorted from blood, taken in a trial of the OX40 agonist ivuxolimab. The receptors were gathered from an adult with an advanced solid tumor such as melanoma, head and neck, liver or kidney cancer.

The rearrangement links TRBV5-5 to TRBJ2-4, with D hard to call. The CDR3 sequence is 14 residues long. Trimming pared 2 bases from V and 8 bases from J, leaving 14 bases between. Germline V gene sequence: CDR1 SGHKS, CDR2 YYEKEE (reference sequence). The CDR3 protein is CASSFQGVEHIQYF. CDR3 coding DNA: TGTGCCAGCAGCTTTCAAGGAGTTGAGCACATTCAGTACTTC.

The V call is TRBV28, the J call TRBJ1-1; tentatively, D is TRBD1 (5 bases). The germline V gene encodes CDR1 MDHEN and CDR2 SYDVKM. Trimming pared 7 bases from V and 1 base from J, leaving 16 bases between. The CDR3 has 15 residues. CDR3 in amino acids: CASTSPRGGNTEAFF. The CDR3 region has the DNA TGTGCCAGCACCTCCCCCCGGGGGGGGAACACTGAAGCTTTCTTT.

This clone was detected once. DNA of the CDR3: TGTGCCAGCAGTTATAGCAGCCCCACTGAAGCTTTCTTT. It codes for CASSYSSPTEAFF. The V and J genes are TRBV6-5 and TRBJ1-1; D call uncertain. V was clipped by 3 bases and J by 4 bases, with 9 bases between them. Germline V gene sequence: CDR1 MNHEY, CDR2 SVGAGI. CDR3 size: 13 residues.

V gene TRBV28 combines with J gene TRBJ1-1; 9 positions agree with TRBD1. Trimming at V came to 4 bases and at J to 6 bases, leaving 12 bases not matched to a gene. The CDR3 has 16 amino acids. The germline V gene encodes CDR1 MDHEN and CDR2 SYDVKM. CDR3 sequence: CASSSGTGSSGPEAFF. Written as DNA, the CDR3 is TGTGCCAGCAGTTCGGGGACAGGGAGCAGTGGCCCTGAAGCTTTCTTT.